The T cell receptor (beta chain) under discussion was sequenced for a study of blood T cell repertoires in COVID-19. This table comes from immunoSEQ multiplex PCR, and its TCRdb copy is limited to in-frame clones, with some not included. The sample lists 200,000 to 300,000 clones, approximately 88% seen once, with around 0.7% in the top ten. Per the germline V gene, CDR1 is LGHNA and CDR2 is YNFKEQ. Trimming at V came to 4 bases and at J to 5 bases, leaving 8 bases not matched to a gene. The CDR3 is 15 amino acids. Sequencing input: peripheral blood. This TCR was recovered from a human donor in a cohort sampled during active COVID-19. V is TRBV4-2 and J is TRBJ2-7, with 10 positions matching TRBD2. CDR3 protein: CASSPEGLAGDEQYF. The CDR3 nucleotides read TGTGCCAGCAGCCCGGAGGGGCTAGCGGGAGACGAGCAGTACTTC.